These 8 T cell receptor beta chains were all obtained from the same sample, sequenced in a study of T cell clones after liver transplantation (dated by TCRdb to between 2018 and 2021). Receptor libraries were prepared by the immunoSEQ multiplex PCR assay. TCRdb's version of the immuneACCESS table is confined to in-frame rearrangements and falls short of the full clone set. An unresolved V gene accounts for under half of the shortfall where checked; the remainder is of unknown origin. Here the sample has 20,000 or so clones; 90% to 95% occur a single time. The ten top clones hold approximately 25% of the sample. This specimen consisted of CD8+ T cells from blood, obtained approximately 27 months after liver transplant. The receptor source for this set is a human patient who received a liver transplant. After a transplant, the donor of the graft may account for some T cells.

V gene TRBV7-6 combines with J gene TRBJ2-7; possible D gene TRBD2, 6 bases. Deletions cut 5 bases from V and 6 bases from J, with 11 bases between. Looked up from germline, CDR1 is SGHVS and CDR2 is FNYEAQ. There are 12 residues in the CDR3. The CDR3 reads CASSGGSGEQYF. CDR3 in DNA: TGTGCCAGCAGCGGGGGGTCCGGCGAGCAGTACTTC.

The CDR3 sequence: CASSLPARSGANVLTF. The CDR3 nucleotides are TGCGCCAGCAGTCTTCCCGCCCGCTCTGGGGCCAACGTCCTGACTTTC. V is TRBV23-1 and J is TRBJ2-6; unclear D gene. TRBV23-1 is an ORF, and what it does is uncertain. The CDR3 is 16 amino acids. Trimming cost V 4 bases and J 0 bases, with 10 bases left between them.

The sample holds one count of this clone. The rearrangement uses TRBV28 and TRBJ2-7, with 11 positions matching TRBD2. Trimming took 3 bases from V and 1 from J; bases not matched to a gene: 5. The length of the CDR3 is 16 residues. CDR1 MDHEN and CDR2 SYDVKM come from the germline V gene. In DNA form, the CDR3 reads TGTGCCAGCAGTTTCGCTAGCGGGAGGTATTCCTACGAGCAGTACTTC. It encodes CASSFASGRYSYEQYF.

For this clone: This sample includes further DNA sequences coding for the same CDR3. CDR3 sequence reads: CASSGYEQYF. DNA for the CDR3: TGTGCCAGCAGTGGCTACGAGCAGTACTTC. This rearrangement joins TRBV2 to TRBJ2-7; D not resolved. V was trimmed by 4 bases and J by 3 bases, leaving 1 base between them. Germline CDR1 and CDR2: SNHLY and FYNNEI. The CDR3 loop spans 10 amino acids.

V gene TRBV13 combines with J gene TRBJ2-5, with D possibly matching TRBD2 (6 bases). CDR3 length: 15 amino acids. Germline CDR1 is PRHDT and CDR2 is FYEKMQ (reference sequence). V shed 5 bases and J shed 5 bases, with 18 bases lying between them. The CDR3 sequence is CASSHRGGGSETQYF. The CDR3 region has the DNA TGTGCCAGCAGCCACCGGGGTGGGGGGTCGGAGACCCAGTACTTC.

The chain recombines TRBV27 with TRBJ2-7, with D possibly called TRBD1 or TRBD2 (5 bases each). V was pared by 2 bases and J by 5 bases, with 10 bases between. Germline CDR1 is MNHEY and CDR2 is SMNVEV (reference sequence). This CDR3 has 13 residues. The CDR3 sequence: CASSLRGTDEQYF. CDR3 in DNA: TGTGCCAGCAGTTTACGAGGGACCGACGAGCAGTACTTC.

This rearrangement joins TRBV7-8 to TRBJ1-1; possible D gene TRBD1, 5 bases. The V end lost 0 bases, the J end lost 6 bases, and 5 bases lay between the germline ends. The CDR3 loop spans 12 amino acids. CDR1 is SGHVS and CDR2 is FQNEAQ in the germline V gene. The CDR3 spells CASSLAGAEAFF. The CDR3 DNA reads TGTGCCAGCAGCTTAGCGGGGGCTGAAGCTTTCTTT. Full variable domain (remainder filled in from reference TRBV7-8 and TRBJ1-1): GAGVSQSPRYKVAKRGQDVALRCDPISGHVSLFWYQQALGQGPEFLTYFQNEAQLDKSGLPSDRFFAERPEGSVSTLKIQRTQQEDSAVYLCASSLAGAEAFFGQGTRLTVV.

The rearrangement links TRBV2 to TRBJ2-3; a possible D gene is TRBD2 (5 bases). Germline CDR1 is SNHLY and CDR2 is FYNNEI. The CDR3 covers 14 residues. V gave up 6 bases and J gave up 2 bases, with 12 bases separating them. DNA for the CDR3: TGTGCCAGCAGCCAGCCGGGGAACACAGATACGCAGTATTTT. Amino acids: CASSQPGNTDTQYF.